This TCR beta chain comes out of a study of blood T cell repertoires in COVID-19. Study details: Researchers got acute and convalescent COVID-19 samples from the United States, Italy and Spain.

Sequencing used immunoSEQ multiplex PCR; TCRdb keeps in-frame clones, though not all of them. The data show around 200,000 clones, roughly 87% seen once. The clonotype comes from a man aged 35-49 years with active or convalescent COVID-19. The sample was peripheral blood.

The CDR3 here is CASSPDRIGNTIYF. The CDR3 nucleotides read TGTGCCAGCAGCCCCGACAGGATCGGAAACACCATATATTTT. The chain joins TRBV6-4 to TRBJ1-3, with TRBD1 as a possible D gene (6 bases). The CDR3 length is 14 residues. Trimming took 6 bases from V and 4 from J, leaving 13 bases between them. The germline V gene encodes CDR1 MRHNA and CDR2 SNTAGT.